This TCR beta chain emerged from a study of human T cells and chemical hapten exposure. Time point indicated: patch test 1, 2 weeks after DPC sensitization. Treatment meaning: therapeutic diphenylcyclopropenone sensitization with weekly scalp DPC. Every donor had alopecia and was 18 to 70 years old; all were suitable for DPC. Study-level findings and limits: The number of TCRs above 1 in 1000 frequency did not change after DPC sensitization. Expanded TCR counts at PT1 went up together with patch test score, a positive correlation.

Concerning this clonotype: As yet, its antigen is unknown.

V trimming: 7 bases; J trimming: 0 bases; junction bases outside the gene matches: 5. The CDR3 is made up of 15 amino acids. Germline V gives CDR1 SQVTM, CDR2 ANQGSEA. TCRdb ran MiXCR on the RACE reads and lists one entry per CDR3 protein. In the table there are about 340,000 distinct CDR3 sequences, 6% to 8.5% of which are singletons. The chain is built from TRBV29-1 and TRBJ2-2, with TRBD2 matching over 10 bases. Sequenced material: whole blood, taken in connection with sensitization to the hapten diphenylcyclopropenone (DPC). The receptor comes from a woman under 30 with alopecia areata. Some clones in this sample may be carry-over from other donors' samples. The DNA of the CDR3 is TGCAGCGCCCCACTAGCGGGGTCGAACACCGGGGAGCTGTTTTTT. Translating gives CSAPLAGSNTGELFF.